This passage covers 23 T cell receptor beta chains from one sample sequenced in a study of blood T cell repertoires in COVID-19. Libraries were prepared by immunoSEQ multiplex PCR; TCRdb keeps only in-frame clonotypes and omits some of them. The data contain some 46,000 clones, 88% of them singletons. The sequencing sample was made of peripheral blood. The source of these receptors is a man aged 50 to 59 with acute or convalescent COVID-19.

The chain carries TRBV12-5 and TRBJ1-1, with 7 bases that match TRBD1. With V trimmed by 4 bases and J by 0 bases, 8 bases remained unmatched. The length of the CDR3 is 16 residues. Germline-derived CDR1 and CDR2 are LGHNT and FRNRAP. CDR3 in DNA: TGTGCTAGTGGTTCTTCAATAGGGACAGTGAACACTGAAGCTTTCTTT. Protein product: CASGSSIGTVNTEAFF. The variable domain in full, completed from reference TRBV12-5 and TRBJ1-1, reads DARVTQTPRHKVTEMGQEVTMRCQPILGHNTVFWYRQTMMQGLELLAYFRNRAPLDDSGMPKDRFSAEMPDATLATLKIQPSEPRDSAVYFCASGSSIGTVNTEAFFGQGTRLTVV.

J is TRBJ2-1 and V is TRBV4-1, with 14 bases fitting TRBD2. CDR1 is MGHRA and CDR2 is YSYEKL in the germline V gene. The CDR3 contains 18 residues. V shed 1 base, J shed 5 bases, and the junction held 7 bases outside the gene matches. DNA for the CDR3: TGCGCCAGCAGCCAAGTTGACATGGGACTAGCGGGAGACAATGAGCAGTTCTTC. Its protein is CASSQVDMGLAGDNEQFF.

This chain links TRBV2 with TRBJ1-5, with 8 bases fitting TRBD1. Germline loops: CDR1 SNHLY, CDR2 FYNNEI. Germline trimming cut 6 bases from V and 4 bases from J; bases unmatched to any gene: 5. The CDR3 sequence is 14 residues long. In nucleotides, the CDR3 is TGTGCCAGCAGCCAGGGGGCAGGGAATCAGCCCCAGCATTTT. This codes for CASSQGAGNQPQHF.

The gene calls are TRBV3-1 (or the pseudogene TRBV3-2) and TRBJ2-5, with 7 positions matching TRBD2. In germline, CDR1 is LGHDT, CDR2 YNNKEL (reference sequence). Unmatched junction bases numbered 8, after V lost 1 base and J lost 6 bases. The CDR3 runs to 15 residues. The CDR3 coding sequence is TGTGCCAGCAGCCAAGGGGCGGGGGTTGGGAAGACCCAGTACTTC. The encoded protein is CASSQGAGVGKTQYF.

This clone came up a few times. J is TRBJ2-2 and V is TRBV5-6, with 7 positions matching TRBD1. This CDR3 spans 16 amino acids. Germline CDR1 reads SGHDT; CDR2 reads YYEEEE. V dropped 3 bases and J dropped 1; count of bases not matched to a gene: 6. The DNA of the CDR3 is TGTGCCAGCAGCTCACAGGGGCGAAGGAACACCGGGGAGCTGTTTTTT. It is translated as CASSSQGRRNTGELFF.

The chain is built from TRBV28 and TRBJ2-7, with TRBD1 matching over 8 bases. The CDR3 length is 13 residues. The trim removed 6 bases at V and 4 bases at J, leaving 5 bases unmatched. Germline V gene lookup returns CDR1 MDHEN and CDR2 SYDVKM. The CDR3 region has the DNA TGTGCCAGCAGCGATGGACAGGGTTACGAGCAGTACTTC. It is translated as CASSDGQGYEQYF. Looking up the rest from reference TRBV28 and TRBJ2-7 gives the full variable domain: DVKVTQSSRYLVKRTGEKVFLECVQDMDHENMFWYRQDPGLGLRLIYFSYDVKMKEKGDIPEGYSVSREKKERFSLILESASTNQTSMYLCASSDGQGYEQYFGPGTRLTVT.

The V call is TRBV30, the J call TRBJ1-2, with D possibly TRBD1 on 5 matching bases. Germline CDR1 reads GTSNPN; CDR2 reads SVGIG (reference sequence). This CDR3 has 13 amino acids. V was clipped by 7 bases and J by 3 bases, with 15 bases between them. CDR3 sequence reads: CASTPGGDYGYTF. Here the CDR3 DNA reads TGTGCCTCGACCCCGGGGGGGGACTATGGCTACACCTTC.

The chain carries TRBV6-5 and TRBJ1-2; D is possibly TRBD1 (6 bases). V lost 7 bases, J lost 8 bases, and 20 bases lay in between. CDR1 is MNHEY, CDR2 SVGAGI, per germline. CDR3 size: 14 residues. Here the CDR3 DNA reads TGTGCCAGCACCAGTAAACAGGGAACAGTAGGCTACACCTTC. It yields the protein CASTSKQGTVGYTF.

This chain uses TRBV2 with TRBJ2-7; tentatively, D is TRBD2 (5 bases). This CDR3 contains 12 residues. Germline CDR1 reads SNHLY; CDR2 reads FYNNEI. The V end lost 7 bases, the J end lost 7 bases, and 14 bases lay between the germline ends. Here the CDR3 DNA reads TGTGCCAGCACCATGGACTGGGGAGAGCAGTACTTC. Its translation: CASTMDWGEQYF. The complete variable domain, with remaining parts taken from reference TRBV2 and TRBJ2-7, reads EPEVTQTPSHQVTQMGQEVILRCVPISNHLYFYWYRQILGQKVEFLVSFYNNEISEKSEIFDDQFSVERPDGSNFTLKIRSTKLEDSAMYFCASTMDWGEQYFGPGTRLTVT.

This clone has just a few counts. DNA of the CDR3: TGTGCCAGCAGTGAACGCTGGGGGCAGCTCCTTAAAGAGACCCAGTACTTC. Protein sequence: CASSERWGQLLKETQYF. The chain recombines TRBV6-1 with TRBJ2-5, with D perhaps TRBD1 (6 bases). Germline assignment: CDR1 MNHNS and CDR2 SASEGT. The CDR3 has 17 amino acids. Trimming took 2 bases from V and 3 from J, leaving 19 bases between them.

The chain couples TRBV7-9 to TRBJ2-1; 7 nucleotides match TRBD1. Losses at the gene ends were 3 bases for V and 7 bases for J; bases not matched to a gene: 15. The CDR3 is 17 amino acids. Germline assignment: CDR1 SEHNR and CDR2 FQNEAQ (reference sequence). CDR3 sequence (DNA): TGTGCCAGCAGCTTCACAGACAGGGAAAGGGGTCAAAATGAGCAGTTCTTC. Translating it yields CASSFTDRERGQNEQFF.

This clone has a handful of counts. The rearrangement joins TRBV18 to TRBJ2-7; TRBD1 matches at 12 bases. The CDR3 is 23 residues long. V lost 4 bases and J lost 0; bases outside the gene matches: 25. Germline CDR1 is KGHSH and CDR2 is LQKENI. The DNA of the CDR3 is TGTGCCAGCTCACTATACACCAGGCTACCGGGACAGGGGGCGCGAGGAAGCTCCTACGAGCAGTACTTC. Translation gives CASSLYTRLPGQGARGSSYEQYF.

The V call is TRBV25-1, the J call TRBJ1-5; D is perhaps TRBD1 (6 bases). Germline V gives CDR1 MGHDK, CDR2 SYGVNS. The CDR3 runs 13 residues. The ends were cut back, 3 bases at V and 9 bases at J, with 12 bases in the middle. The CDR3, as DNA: TGTGCCAGCAGTGAGGGGGCAAGGGGGCCCCAGCATTTT. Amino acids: CASSEGARGPQHF.

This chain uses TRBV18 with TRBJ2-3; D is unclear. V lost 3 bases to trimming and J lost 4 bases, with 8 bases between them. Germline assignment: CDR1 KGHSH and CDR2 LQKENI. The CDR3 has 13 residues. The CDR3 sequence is CASSPMVADTQYF. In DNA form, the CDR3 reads TGTGCCAGCTCACCGATGGTAGCAGATACGCAGTATTTT. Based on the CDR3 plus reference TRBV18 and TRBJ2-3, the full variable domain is NAGVMQNPRHLVRRRGQEARLRCSPMKGHSHVYWYRQLPEEGLKFMVYLQKENIIDESGMPKERFSAEFPKEGPSILRIQQVVRGDSAAYFCASSPMVADTQYFGPGTRLTVL.

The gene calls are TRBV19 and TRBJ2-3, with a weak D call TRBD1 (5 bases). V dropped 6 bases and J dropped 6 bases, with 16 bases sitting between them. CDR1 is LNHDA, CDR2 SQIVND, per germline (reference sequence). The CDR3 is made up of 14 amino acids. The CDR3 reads CASRSQTESDTQYF. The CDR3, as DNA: TGTGCCAGTAGGAGCCAGACAGAGTCCGATACGCAGTATTTT.

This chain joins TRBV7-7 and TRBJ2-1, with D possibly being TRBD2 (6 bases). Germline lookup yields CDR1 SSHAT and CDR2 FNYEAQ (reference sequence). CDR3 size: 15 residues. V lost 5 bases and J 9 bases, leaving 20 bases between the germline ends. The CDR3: CASSPLGGGLREQFF. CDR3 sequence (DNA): TGTGCCAGCAGCCCCCTCGGAGGAGGGTTACGTGAGCAGTTCTTC.

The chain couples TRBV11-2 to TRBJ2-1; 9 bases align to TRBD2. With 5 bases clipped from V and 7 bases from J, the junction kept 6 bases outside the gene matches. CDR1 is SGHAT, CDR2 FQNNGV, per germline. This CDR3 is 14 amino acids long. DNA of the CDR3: TGTGCCAGCAGCACCGGGACTAGCAAGAATGAGCAGTTCTTC. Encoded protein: CASSTGTSKNEQFF.

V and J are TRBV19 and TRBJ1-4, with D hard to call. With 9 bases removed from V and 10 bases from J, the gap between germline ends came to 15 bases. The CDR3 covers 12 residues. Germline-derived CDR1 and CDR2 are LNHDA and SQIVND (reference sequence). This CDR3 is CASRPGVGKLFF. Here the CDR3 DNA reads TGTGCCAGCCGACCCGGGGTCGGAAAACTGTTTTTT.

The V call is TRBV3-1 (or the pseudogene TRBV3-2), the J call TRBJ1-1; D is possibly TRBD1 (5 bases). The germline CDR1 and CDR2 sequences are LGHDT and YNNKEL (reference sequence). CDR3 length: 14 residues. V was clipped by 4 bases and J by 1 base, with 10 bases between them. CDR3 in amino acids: CASSPGLKNTEAFF. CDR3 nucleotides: TGTGCCAGCAGCCCGGGACTCAAGAACACTGAAGCTTTCTTT.

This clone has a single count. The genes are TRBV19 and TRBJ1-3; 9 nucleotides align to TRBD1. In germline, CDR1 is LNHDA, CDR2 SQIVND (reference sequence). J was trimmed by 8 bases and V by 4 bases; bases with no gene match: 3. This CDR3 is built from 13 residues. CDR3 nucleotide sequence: TGTGCCAGTAGTACTACAGGGGGCCACACCATATATTTT. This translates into CASSTTGGHTIYF.

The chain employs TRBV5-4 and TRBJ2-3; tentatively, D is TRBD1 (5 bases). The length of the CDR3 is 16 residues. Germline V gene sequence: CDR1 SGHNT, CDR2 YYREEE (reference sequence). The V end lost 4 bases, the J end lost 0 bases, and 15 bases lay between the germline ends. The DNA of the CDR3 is TGTGCCAGCAGCCCTGGACAAAAAACTAGCACAGATACGCAGTATTTT. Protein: CASSPGQKTSTDTQYF. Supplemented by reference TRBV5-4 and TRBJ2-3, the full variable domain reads ETGVTQSPTHLIKTRGQQVTLRCSSQSGHNTVSWYQQALGQGPQFIFQYYREEENGRGNFPPRFSGLQFPNYSSELNVNALELDDSALYLCASSPGQKTSTDTQYFGPGTRLTVL.

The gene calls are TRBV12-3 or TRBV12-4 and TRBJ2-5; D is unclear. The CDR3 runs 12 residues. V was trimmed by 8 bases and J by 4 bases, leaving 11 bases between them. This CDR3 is CASAEWAETQYF. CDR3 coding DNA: TGTGCCAGCGCCGAATGGGCAGAGACCCAGTACTTC.

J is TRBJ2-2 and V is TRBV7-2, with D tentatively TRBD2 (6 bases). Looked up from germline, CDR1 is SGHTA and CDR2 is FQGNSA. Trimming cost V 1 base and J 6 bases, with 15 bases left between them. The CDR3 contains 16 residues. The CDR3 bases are TGTGCCAGCAGCTTAGTGACGGGAGCCCCCGCCGGGGAGCTGTTTTTT. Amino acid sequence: CASSLVTGAPAGELFF. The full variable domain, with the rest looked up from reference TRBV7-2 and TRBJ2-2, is GAGVSQSPSNKVTEKGKDVELRCDPISGHTALYWYRQSLGQGLEFLIYFQGNSAPDKSGLPSDRFSAERTGGSVSTLTIQRTQQEDSAVYLCASSLVTGAPAGELFFGEGSRLTVL.